This TCR beta chain derives from a study of blood T cells in healthy people across ages. This CDR3 has 13 amino acids. The germline V gene encodes CDR1 LGHNA and CDR2 YSLEER. Donors were systemically healthy Caucasian individuals from Russia aged roughly 6 to 95 years. Isolated per sample were at least 7 million PBMCs. Then a second PCR, running roughly 7 to 11 cycles, was carried out with a sample-barcoded 5' primer and a J-beta primer mix. TCRdb re-analysed the 5' RACE reads in MiXCR, keeping a single row per CDR3 protein. Of roughly 1.4 million distinct CDR3 sequences listed, approximately 59% are singletons. General study points: Relative to aged donors, long-lived donors carried more naive CD4+ cells and displayed higher diversity.

The count of this clonotype is one. Its antigen is undetermined. One end of the junction varies from germline; a read error may be responsible. The source is a man aged 18 to 35 in good health. The chain uses TRBV4-3 and TRBJ2-1; tentative D call: TRBD2 (5 bases). The specimen sequenced was blood. The CDR3: CASSQGWRGEQFF. The CDR3 coding sequence is TGCGCCAGCAGTCAAGGGTGGAGAGGGGAGCAGTTCTTC.